This TCR beta chain appears in the sequencing data of a study of blood T cell repertoires in COVID-19. Across the study: Sources were T cells, B-cell-depleted T cells, or PBMCs; the material itself was cDNA or gDNA.

The protocol was immunoSEQ multiplex PCR, while the TCRdb copy is restricted to in-frame clones and leaves out a portion. Of about 380,000 clones in the sample, around nine tenths were seen once. Either two negative PCRs, clearance, or symptom resolution qualified Cohort 3 donors as recovered. The sequencing sample was made of PBMCs or T cells enriched from blood (not recorded which). The TCR originated in a woman aged 18-30 years who had recovered from COVID-19.

CDR3 coding DNA: TGTGCCTGGAGTGAACAGGGAGAAGCTTTCTTT. Its translation: CAWSEQGEAFF. This rearrangement joins TRBV30 to TRBJ1-1; maybe TRBD1 (6 bases). CDR1 is GTSNPN, CDR2 SVGIG, per germline (reference sequence). The CDR3 runs 11 residues. V lost 1 base and J lost 8, with 8 bases in between.